The T cell receptor (beta chain) under discussion was sequenced for a study of glioma-infiltrating T cells. Trimming took 3 bases from V and 4 from J, leaving 7 bases between them. Germline CDR1 reads KGHSH; CDR2 reads LQKENI. The CDR3 consists of 13 residues. Using RNA template, CDR3s of TCR alpha and beta were amplified with iRepertoire arm-PCR. Each CDR3 protein is one row after TCRdb ran MiXCR on the multiplex PCR reads. The sample shows 400,000 or so distinct CDR3 sequences, approximately 42% of them seen only once. This clonotype was sampled from a human donor with low-grade glioma or glioblastoma, undergoing nonglioma brain surgery, or in good health (not recorded which). The J gene is TRBJ1-5, the V gene TRBV18; D is uncertain. Sequenced sample: glioma tissue, nonneoplastic brain tissue, or PBMCs (not recorded which). The CDR3 region is CASSPFENQPQHF. The CDR3 bases are TGTGCCAGCTCACCGTTCGAAAATCAGCCCCAGCATTTT.